This T cell receptor beta chain was profiled in a study of post-analysis software for immune sequencing data. Study-wide results and caveats: Included in a set of roughly five TRBV segments more frequent in patients than controls were TRBV5-6, TRBV5-1 and TRBV20-1. Relative to controls, patients with multiple sclerosis showed significantly lower normalized Chao1 diversity.

This clonotype was observed a handful of times. Its antigen is not identified. Germline V gives CDR1 LGHNA, CDR2 YSLEER. The CDR3 consists of 14 residues. V lost 2 bases, J lost 3 bases, and 8 bases lay in between. TCR beta libraries were prepared from cDNA with unique molecular identifiers. TCRdb used MiXCR to reprocess the PCR reads, holding one entry per CDR3 protein. The sample holds approximately 360,000 distinct CDR3 sequences, less than 40% seen once. The source of this sequence is a girl aged 5-17 years with multiple sclerosis. What was sequenced was blood. The gene calls are TRBV4-3 and TRBJ2-1; D unresolved. The CDR3 nucleotides read TGCGCCAGCAGCCAATTCAAGGACTACAATGAGCAGTTCTTC. This translates into CASSQFKDYNEQFF.